The following is a TCR beta chain sequence with its context. The target antigen is unknown. The CDR3 consists of 13 residues. The germline gives CDR1 SGHAT, CDR2 FQNNGV. V lost 5 bases and J 10 bases, leaving 17 bases between the germline ends. This entry belongs to a study of blood T cell dynamics during melanoma immunotherapy. Overall study context: Patients with metastatic melanoma got pembrolizumab or nivolumab-ipilimumab as first-line care.

Documented time point: pre-treatment baseline. Disease control meant complete response, partial response or stable disease at 12 weeks. The study's findings and limits: Unlike progressors, later disease-control patients had W3 repertoires gaining clonality or diversity.

Every bulk PBMC sample received the same 350 ng of DNA. The assay was immunoSEQ multiplex PCR, and TCRdb's table has in-frame clones only and misses some. The table has 9,000 to 13,000 clones, roughly 90% seen once. The clonotype was recovered from a human donor with melanoma. The specimen was blood, collected from a patient treated with checkpoint blockade. The chain links TRBV11-2 to TRBJ1-1; D perhaps matches TRBD1 (5 bases). CDR3 nucleotides: TGTGCCAGCAGCGTCGCAGGGACCCAAACAGCTTTCTTT. It specifies CASSVAGTQTAFF.